This T cell receptor (beta chain) appears in the sequencing data of a study of T cells in narcolepsy. Study results and caveats: Autoreactive clonotypes reportedly recurred in blood of same and different patients, not controls. Same-patient CSF and blood CD4+ T cell clonotypes included HCRT-specific and TRIB2-specific autoreactive ones. Some memory CD4+ repertoires had no autoreactive clone sequences.

Data came from immunoSEQ multiplex PCR; TCRdb stores just in-frame clones and leaves some out. The sample has around 30,000 clones, roughly 90% seen once. In regard to this clone: As yet, its antigen is unknown.

The V and J ends lost 4 bases and 4 bases respectively, with 7 bases between them. Germline CDR1 and CDR2: SGHTA and FQGNSA. CDR3 length: 12 amino acids. V gene TRBV7-2 combines with J gene TRBJ2-5; D is unresolved. This clonotype originated in a human donor with narcolepsy. The sequenced sample was CD45RA- memory CD4+ T cells from PBMCs. The CDR3 protein is CASSSPPETQYF. CDR3 DNA: TGTGCCAGCAGCTCTCCGCCAGAGACCCAGTACTTC. The full variable domain, with the rest looked up from reference TRBV7-2 and TRBJ2-5, is GAGVSQSPSNKVTEKGKDVELRCDPISGHTALYWYRQSLGQGLEFLIYFQGNSAPDKSGLPSDRFSAERTGGSVSTLTIQRTQQEDSAVYLCASSSPPETQYFGPGTRLLVL.